One T cell receptor (beta chain) is described in this entry. Its target is unknown. This sample stems from a study of CD8 T cells in Susac syndrome. Each Susac syndrome patient had definite or probable disease by recently defined criteria. The CD8+ and CD4+ T cells were isolated magnetically using a negative isolation approach, whereas the TEMRA cells were enriched by FACS. V shed 4 bases, J shed 4 bases, and the junction held 6 bases outside the gene matches. The CDR3 consists of 13 residues. Per germline, CDR1 DFQATT and CDR2 SNEGSKA (reference sequence). An input of about 0.5 to 1 ug of RNA was subjected to reverse transcription using random hexamers. A multiplex approach, immunoSEQ multiplex PCR, amplified TCR beta CDR3 across 54 Vbeta and 13 Jbeta. One entry per CDR3 protein results from TCRdb running MiXCR on the immunoSEQ multiplex PCR reads. The sample contains more than 150,000 distinct CDR3 sequences, 90% to 97% of which appear only once.

General study results and limits: Clonal expansion was missing from Susac syndrome CD4+ T cell repertoires.

Sequencing used CD4+ T cells from PBMCs. The chain combines TRBV20-1 with TRBJ2-5; 7 bases agree with TRBD1. The receptor was isolated from a human donor with Susac syndrome. The CDR3: CSATQGVLETQYF. The DNA of the CDR3 is TGCAGTGCTACTCAGGGGGTATTAGAGACCCAGTACTTC.